The present T cell receptor beta chain was sequenced within a study of shared clonotypes between healthy human individuals. The study ran the assay at deep level. The table came from immunoSEQ multiplex PCR; TCRdb's copy has only in-frame clones and leaves some out. Counted here are 950,000 to 1,100,000 clones, approximately 76% occurring once; the ten biggest clones make up approximately 1.5%. With regard to this clone: Its target is unknown.

General study points: Across a few donors, naive CD4 shared 5% to 6%, naive CD8 3.5% to 4%, memory CD4 roughly 2.2%, memory CD8 around 0.36%.

With 3 bases removed from V and 0 bases from J, the gap between germline ends came to 10 bases. The CDR3 length is 14 residues. Germline V gene lookup returns CDR1 SGDLS and CDR2 YYNGEE. This TCR came from a man between 18 and 35 years old in good health. The sequenced sample consisted of memory CD4+ T cells sorted from blood. The sample's subset: CD45RA-negative fraction. This chain connects TRBV9 to TRBJ2-7, with D uncertain. CDR3 region: CASSEWGNSYEQYF. In nucleotides, the CDR3 is TGTGCCAGCAGCGAGTGGGGAAACTCCTACGAGCAGTACTTC.